This TCR beta chain is drawn from a study of cytomegalovirus exposure and HLA in healthy donors. Germline assignment: CDR1 SGDLS and CDR2 YYNGEE. The ends lost 0 bases at V and 4 bases at J; junction bases unmatched: 12. This CDR3 has 18 residues. PCR involved 60 Vbeta and 13 Jbeta primers. TCRdb's table, derived via immunoSEQ multiplex PCR, lists solely in-frame clones and lacks some. The sample shows 100,000 to 150,000 clones, 70% to 75% of them seen only once. Study-level findings and limits: TCR beta sequences numbering roughly 18,000 were associated with HLA alleles at 0.05 false discovery rate in a later analysis.

On this clone itself: What it recognizes is unknown.

The chain employs TRBV9 and TRBJ2-3; 9 bases line up with TRBD1. Sequenced sample: PBMCs. The TCR was taken from a woman in her thirties or forties in good health and CMV-seronegative. CDR3: CASSVGFSGQGWPDTQYF. The DNA for the CDR3 is TGTGCCAGCAGCGTAGGGTTTTCGGGACAGGGCTGGCCAGATACGCAGTATTTT.